This T cell receptor (beta chain) came from a study of vaccination effects on CD4 cells after COVID-19. The study's findings and limits: Late in the post-vaccination period, infection-induced and vaccine-induced clones underwent marked clonal contraction.

Of note for this clone: Its target is unknown.

Within the ViraFEST assay, antigen-specific CD4+ T cells underwent expansion with viral peptide pools prior to sequencing. Subsequent to a culture period of about ten days, CD4+ T cells were isolated. The person had PCR-confirmed SARS-CoV-2 infection between March and December 2020. Wells of around 2.2 million PBMC each were grown with 10 IU/ml IL-2 and about 10 ug/ml peptides. IL-2 medium was substituted for half the medium on days 3 and 7. Only in-frame clones appear in the TCRdb table, and some are missing; sequencing was by immunoSEQ multiplex PCR. The sample has tens of thousands of clones, around 70% seen once. CDR1 GTSNPN and CDR2 SVGIG come from the germline V gene (reference sequence). V was pared by 2 bases and J by 6 bases, with 15 bases between. This CDR3 has 14 residues.

This clonotype originated in a human donor who had a prior SARS-CoV-2 infection. The sequenced sample was CD4+ T cells from PBMCs cultured with HIV peptides, obtained before COVID-19 vaccination. Subset indicated: HIV-1 Nef peptide pool negative control/reference culture. V and J are TRBV30 and TRBJ2-3; either TRBD1 or TRBD2 may fit D (5 bases each). CDR3 region: CAWSPTRWGDTQYF. The CDR3 DNA sequence: TGTGCCTGGAGTCCCACTAGGTGGGGGGATACGCAGTATTTT.